Following are 20 T cell receptor beta chains from one sample sequenced in a study of molecular identifiers for immune sequencing clone quantification. TCRdb re-called the PCR reads through MiXCR, storing one row per CDR3 protein. The table lists a few hundred thousand distinct CDR3 sequences, 25% of them singletons. Sequenced: naive CD8+ T cells from blood, with Jurkat cell RNA spiked in. Documented subset: FACS-sorted CD8+CD4-CCR7+CD45RA+ naive T cells. The receptors were gathered from a human donor in good health. Some libraries in this study had Jurkat cell RNA spiked in.

The chain carries TRBV12-3 or TRBV12-4 and TRBJ2-3, with unresolved D. This CDR3 region has 13 residues. Trimming pared 2 bases from V and 4 bases from J, leaving 7 bases between. The CDR3, as DNA: TGTGCCAGCAGTTTAATCGTCTCAGATACGCAGTATTTT. The encoded protein is CASSLIVSDTQYF.

As concerns this clonotype: A single base separates this from a much larger clone, so it may be a read error. The chain carries TRBV28 and TRBJ2-2; D remains unclear. CDR3 length: 14 amino acids. The V and J ends lost 6 bases and 3 bases respectively, with 11 bases between them. The germline V gene has CDR1 MDHEN and CDR2 SYDVKM. The CDR3 loop reads CASSPSQDTGELFF. The DNA of the CDR3 is TGTGCCAGCAGCCCCTCCCAGGACACCGGGGAGCTGTTTTTT.

V and J are TRBV12-3 or TRBV12-4 and TRBJ2-7, with D perhaps being TRBD1 or TRBD2 (6 bases each). This CDR3 has 16 amino acids. V was trimmed by 5 bases and J by 2 bases, leaving 19 bases between them. The CDR3 region is CASSMSGPRGPYEQYF. CDR3 nucleotide sequence: TGTGCCAGCAGTATGTCCGGGCCCCGGGGGCCCTACGAGCAGTACTTC.

Comment on this clonotype: A much larger clonotype is one base distant, so this may be a read error. The chain recombines TRBV6-2 or TRBV6-3 with TRBJ2-3; D remains unclear. V shed 4 bases and J shed 3 bases, with 8 bases lying between them. The germline V gene encodes CDR1 MNHEY and CDR2 SVGEGT. This CDR3 is built from 13 residues. In DNA, the CDR3 is TGTGCCAGCAGTTCCTGGGAAACAGATACGCAGTATTTT. Translating it yields CASSSWETDTQYF.

The V call is TRBV10-3, the J call TRBJ2-7; 7 bases fit TRBD2. Germline V gives CDR1 ENHRY, CDR2 SYGVKD. The V gene end was trimmed by 3 bases and the J gene end by 5 bases; junction bases not matched to a gene: 10. This CDR3 comprises 15 residues. Written as DNA, the CDR3 is TGTGCCATCAGTGACCCCCCCAGGGCGGGGGACGAGCAGTACTTC. Residues: CAISDPPRAGDEQYF.

The chain is built from TRBV19 and TRBJ2-3, with unresolved D. Between the trimmed V and J ends, which lost 9 bases and 0 bases, there was a span of 10 bases. In germline, CDR1 is LNHDA, CDR2 SQIVND (reference sequence). The CDR3 extends over 13 amino acids. The CDR3 sequence: CASATVSTDTQYF. For the CDR3, the DNA is TGTGCCAGCGCGACTGTCAGCACAGATACGCAGTATTTT.

The V call is TRBV10-3, the J call TRBJ2-7, with D perhaps TRBD2 (5 bases). Germline V gene lookup returns CDR1 ENHRY and CDR2 SYGVKD. Trimming left V 6 bases short and J 3 bases short, with 18 bases between. This CDR3 is 15 amino acids long. In nucleotides, the CDR3 is TGTGCCATCAGCCCCGGGATATCAGCCGACTACGAGCAGTACTTC. The encoded protein is CAISPGISADYEQYF.

This chain connects TRBV19 to TRBJ2-4; D is unresolved. Trimming removed 5 bases at V and 1 base at J, with 18 bases between. The germline gives CDR1 LNHDA, CDR2 SQIVND (reference sequence). This CDR3 has 17 residues. The CDR3 loop is CASSPWVSVRAKNIQYF. The CDR3 DNA follows: TGTGCCAGTAGTCCGTGGGTCAGTGTTAGGGCCAAAAACATTCAGTACTTC.

This clonotype was found many times. The rearrangement links TRBV29-1 to TRBJ2-3; 10 positions match TRBD2. The CDR3 length is 15 residues. Trimming at V came to 5 bases and at J to 4 bases, leaving 9 bases not matched to a gene. The V gene's germline CDR1 is SQVTM and CDR2 ANQGSEA. The CDR3 region is CSVPGLAGGSDTQYF. CDR3 coding DNA: TGCAGCGTTCCTGGATTAGCGGGAGGCTCAGATACGCAGTATTTT.

The chain is built from TRBV11-2 and TRBJ2-3; D is ambiguous. This CDR3 has 15 residues. V was trimmed by 1 base and J by 0 bases, leaving 8 bases between them. Germline V lookup: CDR1 SGHAT, CDR2 FQNNGV. The CDR3 is CASSLAVVSTDTQYF. The CDR3 DNA sequence: TGTGCCAGCAGCTTAGCGGTGGTAAGCACAGATACGCAGTATTTT.

This clonotype occurred once. The rearrangement uses TRBV19 and TRBJ1-5; D call uncertain. CDR1 LNHDA and CDR2 SQIVND come from the germline V gene (reference sequence). V lost 7 bases and J lost 6, with 10 bases in between. The CDR3 spans 12 residues. The DNA of the CDR3 is TGTGCCAGTACTACAGACGTTCAGCCCCAGCATTTT. Protein sequence: CASTTDVQPQHF.

The rearrangement links TRBV19 to TRBJ2-1; no reliable D call. CDR1 LNHDA and CDR2 SQIVND come from the germline V gene (reference sequence). V shed 0 bases and J shed 5 bases, with 11 bases lying between them. The CDR3 runs 15 residues. The CDR3 is CASSIDLGQDNEQFF. The CDR3 coding sequence is TGTGCCAGTAGTATAGATCTAGGGCAGGACAATGAGCAGTTCTTC.

DNA for the CDR3: TGCGCCAGCAGCCAAGGTCAAGAGTATGCAGGGGCGTCGAACACTGAAGCTTTCTTT. Residues: CASSQGQEYAGASNTEAFF. The chain combines TRBV4-3 with TRBJ1-1; perhaps TRBD1 as D (6 bases). Germline CDR1 is LGHNA and CDR2 is YSLEER. This CDR3 region has 19 residues. V lost 1 base and J 1 base, leaving 22 bases between the germline ends.

This clonotype was detected ten times or more. This chain connects TRBV4-1 to TRBJ2-5, with TRBD2 matching over 10 bases. After removal of 0 bases from V and 5 bases from J, the junction contained 9 bases not matched to a gene. This CDR3 contains 17 residues. Germline loops: CDR1 MGHRA, CDR2 YSYEKL. The CDR3 loop is CASSQDPPAGGLETQYF. CDR3 nucleotide sequence: TGCGCCAGCAGCCAAGATCCCCCAGCGGGGGGGCTGGAGACCCAGTACTTC.

This clonotype was seen many times. The chain recombines TRBV29-1 with TRBJ1-1; D possibly corresponds to TRBD1 (5 bases). The germline V gene encodes CDR1 SQVTM and CDR2 ANQGSEA. The CDR3 runs to 13 residues. V gave up 3 bases and J gave up 7 bases, with 15 bases separating them. The CDR3 reads CSVETGGANEAFF. The CDR3 DNA is TGCAGCGTTGAGACCGGAGGGGCTAATGAAGCTTTCTTT.

A note on this clonotype: A clone one base away is much larger, so this may be a read error. CDR3 protein: CASSSEGIIADTQYF. The CDR3, as DNA: TGTGCCAGCAGTTCTGAGGGAATTATCGCAGATACGCAGTATTTT. V and J are TRBV12-3 or TRBV12-4 and TRBJ2-3, with TRBD2 as a possible D gene (5 bases). This CDR3 is 15 amino acids long. V shed 4 bases and J shed 4 bases, with 15 bases lying between them.

The gene calls are TRBV14 and TRBJ2-1; a possible D gene is TRBD1 (6 bases). V was trimmed by 7 bases and J by 6 bases, leaving 16 bases between them. CDR1 and CDR2 (germline): SGHDN, FVKESK. CDR3 length equals 14 residues. In DNA, the CDR3 is TGTGCCAGCACCACAACAGGGTCCCCCAATGAGCAGTTCTTC. Its translation: CASTTTGSPNEQFF.

This clonotype was recorded a few times. V and J are TRBV6-6 and TRBJ2-3; 8 bases fit TRBD1. Germline CDR1 reads MNHNY; CDR2 reads SVGAGI (reference sequence). Trimming took 8 bases from V and 7 from J; bases not matched to a gene: 26. The CDR3 covers 19 residues. CDR3 amino acids: CASDMGTGNGDDSQNTQYF. For the CDR3, the DNA is TGTGCCAGCGATATGGGGACAGGCAATGGGGACGACTCACAGAATACGCAGTATTTT.

The chain employs TRBV20-1 and TRBJ2-7, with D tentatively TRBD2 (6 bases). The V end lost 5 bases, the J end lost 1 base, and 12 bases lay between the germline ends. CDR3 length: 13 amino acids. The V gene's germline CDR1 is DFQATT and CDR2 SNEGSKA (reference sequence). The CDR3 sequence: CSASGTESYEQYF. CDR3 sequence (DNA): TGCAGTGCTTCCGGGACTGAATCCTACGAGCAGTACTTC.

To note about this clonotype: A much larger clone sits a single nucleotide away, making a read error possible. The chain recombines TRBV29-1 with TRBJ2-5; 11 bases line up with TRBD2. The CDR3 has 14 amino acids. Germline V lookup: CDR1 SQVTM, CDR2 ANQGSEA. In DNA, the CDR3 is TGCGGCGTTGAATGGGGACTAGCGGCGGAGACCCAGTACTTC. Protein sequence: CGVEWGLAAETQYF.